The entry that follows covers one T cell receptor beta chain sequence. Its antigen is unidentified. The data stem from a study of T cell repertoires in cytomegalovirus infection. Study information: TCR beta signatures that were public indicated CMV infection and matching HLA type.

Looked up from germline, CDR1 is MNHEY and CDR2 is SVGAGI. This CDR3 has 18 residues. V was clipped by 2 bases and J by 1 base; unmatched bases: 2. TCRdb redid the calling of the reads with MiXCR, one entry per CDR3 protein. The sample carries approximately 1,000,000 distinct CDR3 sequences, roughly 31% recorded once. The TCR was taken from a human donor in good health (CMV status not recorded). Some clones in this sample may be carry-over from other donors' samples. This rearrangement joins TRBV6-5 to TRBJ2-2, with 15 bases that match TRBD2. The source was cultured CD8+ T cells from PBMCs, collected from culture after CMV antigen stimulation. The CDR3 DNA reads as TGTGCCAGCAGTTACGGGACTAGCGGGGGGCTGAACACCGGGGAGCTGTTTTTT. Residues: CASSYGTSGGLNTGELFF.